This T cell receptor beta chain was recovered during a study of cytotoxic CD8 clonotypes in ibrutinib-treated CLL. Unmatched junction bases numbered 2, after V lost 2 bases and J lost 6 bases. CDR1 is MGHRA, CDR2 YSYEKL, per germline. This CDR3 has 14 amino acids. Data came from immunoSEQ multiplex PCR; TCRdb stores just in-frame clones and leaves some out. The data contain 250,000 to 350,000 clones, 60% to 80% of them singletons. The receptor comes from a human donor with chronic lymphocytic leukemia. The source was PBMCs, collected at disease progression, from a patient treated with ibrutinib. The chain has TRBV4-1 and TRBJ1-1, with 11 bases identical to TRBD1. This chain's CDR3 is CASSQLGQGAEAFF. The CDR3 DNA reads TGCGCCAGCAGCCAACTGGGACAGGGGGCTGAAGCTTTCTTT.